These 15 T cell receptor beta chains originate from one sample sequenced in a study of shared clonotypes between healthy human individuals. Generated by immunoSEQ multiplex PCR, the TCRdb table keeps only in-frame clones and is missing some. The profile shows 2 million to 2.5 million clones, roughly 95% of them singletons. The sample taken for sequencing was naive CD4+ T cells sorted from blood. Subset indicated: CD45RA+ positively selected. All receptors come from a man in his late teens or twenties in good health.

The J gene is TRBJ1-2, the V gene TRBV20-1, with D possibly being TRBD1 (5 bases). Germline V gives CDR1 DFQATT, CDR2 SNEGSKA (reference sequence). The CDR3 consists of 11 residues. Trimming took 5 bases from V and 6 from J, leaving 10 bases between them. CDR3 sequence (DNA): TGCAGTGCTTCGGGACTGAATGGCTACACCTTC. Amino acid sequence: CSASGLNGYTF.

The V call is TRBV7-9, the J call TRBJ2-7, with 7 bases lining up with TRBD1. After removal of 2 bases from V and 2 bases from J, the junction contained 6 bases not matched to a gene. Germline CDR1 reads SEHNR; CDR2 reads FQNEAQ (reference sequence). This CDR3 spans 15 amino acids. CDR3: CASSLNRQGPYEQYF. The CDR3, as DNA: TGTGCCAGCAGCTTAAATCGACAGGGCCCCTACGAGCAGTACTTC.

Points on this clone: The germline gene is not matched at one end of the junction; a read error may be the cause. Here the CDR3 DNA reads TGTGCCAGCAGCTTAGCCAAGGACTACGCGCAGTACTTC. This encodes CASSLAKDYAQYF. This sequence joins TRBV7-8 and TRBJ2-7; D possibly corresponds to TRBD2 (6 bases). Germline V CDR1 and CDR2: SGHVS, FQNEAQ. This CDR3 has 13 residues.

The rearrangement links TRBV6-8 to TRBJ2-2; TRBD2 matches at 9 bases. The CDR3 sequence is 15 residues long. The trim removed 5 bases at V and 8 bases at J, leaving 9 bases unmatched. CDR1 is MNHGY and CDR2 is SAAAGT in the germline V gene. CDR3 coding DNA: TGTGCCAGCAGTGCTGGACTAGCGTCAAATGGGGAGCTGTTTTTT. Protein sequence: CASSAGLASNGELFF.

The chain links TRBV28 to TRBJ2-7; D gene unclear. CDR1 and CDR2 (germline): MDHEN, SYDVKM. The CDR3 length is 14 residues. Trimming removed 6 bases from V and 3 bases from J, with 15 bases in between. The CDR3 DNA reads TGTGCCAGCAGGCAGGACCTCCCCTTCTACGAGCAGTACTTC. Translated, it gives CASRQDLPFYEQYF.

The chain uses TRBV4-1 and TRBJ2-5; D is possibly TRBD1 (6 bases). The germline V and J ends were trimmed by 4 bases and 2 bases, with 17 bases remaining between them. Germline V lookup: CDR1 MGHRA, CDR2 YSYEKL. The CDR3 spans 16 residues. Here the CDR3 reads CASSRYEGVTQETQYF. CDR3 nucleotides: TGCGCCAGCAGCCGATACGAGGGGGTTACTCAAGAGACCCAGTACTTC.

The genes are TRBV30 and TRBJ1-3; D unresolved. CDR1 is GTSNPN and CDR2 is SVGIG in the germline V gene (reference sequence). The CDR3 runs 14 residues. V shed 7 bases and J shed 4 bases, with 17 bases lying between them. In nucleotides, the CDR3 is TGTGCCTTCACCAATGGAGGTCCGGGAAACACCATATATTTT. Translating it yields CAFTNGGPGNTIYF.

The chain uses TRBV6-6 and TRBJ2-1; D is uncertain. Between the trimmed V and J ends, which lost 6 bases and 7 bases, there was a span of 16 bases. The CDR3 has 14 amino acids. The germline CDR1 and CDR2 sequences are MNHNY and SVGAGI (reference sequence). The CDR3 DNA sequence: TGTGCCAGCAGCCCAAGCTCGGCGTTGAATGAGCAGTTCTTC. Protein product: CASSPSSALNEQFF.

This clone was seen a single time. V is TRBV18 and J is TRBJ2-1; the D is unclear. With 2 bases removed from V and 0 bases from J, the gap between germline ends came to 14 bases. The CDR3 covers 17 residues. The germline gives CDR1 KGHSH, CDR2 LQKENI. The CDR3 sequence is CASSPMIALSSYNEQFF. The CDR3, as DNA: TGTGCCAGCTCACCAATGATCGCCCTGAGCTCCTACAATGAGCAGTTCTTC. Full variable domain (remainder filled in from reference TRBV18 and TRBJ2-1): NAGVMQNPRHLVRRRGQEARLRCSPMKGHSHVYWYRQLPEEGLKFMVYLQKENIIDESGMPKERFSAEFPKEGPSILRIQQVVRGDSAAYFCASSPMIALSSYNEQFFGPGTRLTVL.

The chain joins TRBV2 to TRBJ2-5; no firm D call. Germline V lookup: CDR1 SNHLY, CDR2 FYNNEI. V was clipped by 6 bases and J by 5 bases, with 10 bases between them. This CDR3 is 12 amino acids long. The DNA of the CDR3 is TGTGCCAGCAGGGAGCTAAGGGAGACCCAGTACTTC. Translated, it gives CASRELRETQYF.

This CDR3 reads CAWAPTINYGYTF. CDR3 DNA sequence: TGTGCCTGGGCGCCCACCATTAACTATGGCTACACCTTC. The rearrangement links TRBV30 to TRBJ1-2; D uncertain. The CDR3 runs 13 residues. Germline V gene data show CDR1 as GTSNPN and CDR2 as SVGIG (reference sequence). With 5 bases removed from V and 1 base from J, the gap between germline ends came to 11 bases. Together with reference TRBV30 and TRBJ1-2, the CDR3 gives the full variable domain: SQTIHQWPATLVQPVGSPLSLECTVEGTSNPNLYWYRQAAGRGLQLLFYSVGIGQISSEVPQNLSASRPQDRQFILSSKKLLLSDSGFYLCAWAPTINYGYTFGSGTRLTVV.

This chain connects TRBV5-1 to TRBJ2-7, with 8 positions matching TRBD1. V was pared by 4 bases and J by 7 bases, with 13 bases of the junction left unmatched. The CDR3 loop spans 15 amino acids. CDR1 and CDR2 from the germline V gene are SGHRS and YFSETQ. The CDR3 coding sequence is TGCGCCAGCAGCCGAGGACAGGGCTCACTTAGGGAGCAGTACTTC. This codes for CASSRGQGSLREQYF.

As concerns this clone: Other DNA sequences in this specimen translate into the identical CDR3. The chain carries TRBV7-2 and TRBJ2-7; 8 nucleotides agree with TRBD2. This CDR3 region has 13 residues. Trimming took 5 bases from V and 3 from J; bases not matched to a gene: 3. In germline, CDR1 is SGHTA, CDR2 FQGNSA. The CDR3 reads CASSRAGGYEQYF. The CDR3 DNA is TGTGCCAGCAGCCGGGCGGGGGGCTACGAGCAGTACTTC.

CDR3 DNA: TGTGCCATCAGTGAGTCAACCGGGGGCAATACCTATGGCTACACCTTC. Translating gives CAISESTGGNTYGYTF. V usage is TRBV10-3 and J usage is TRBJ1-2; a possible D gene is TRBD1 (6 bases). Trimming removed 0 bases from V and 4 bases from J, with 15 bases in between. The germline V gene encodes CDR1 ENHRY and CDR2 SYGVKD. The CDR3 length is 16 residues.

This clone turned up a few times. The gene calls are TRBV7-9 and TRBJ2-3; D might be TRBD2 (6 bases). V lost 2 bases, J lost 0 bases, and 12 bases lay in between. This CDR3 is 16 amino acids long. CDR1 and CDR2 from the germline V gene are SEHNR and FQNEAQ (reference sequence). The CDR3 spells CASSLMEGLSTDTQYF. CDR3 in DNA: TGTGCCAGCAGCTTAATGGAGGGCCTGAGCACAGATACGCAGTATTTT. Supplemented by reference TRBV7-9 and TRBJ2-3, the full variable domain reads DTGVSQNPRHKITKRGQNVTFRCDPISEHNRLYWYRQTLGQGPEFLTYFQNEAQLEKSRLLSDRFSAERPKGSFSTLEIQRTEQGDSAMYLCASSLMEGLSTDTQYFGPGTRLTVL.